The next 10 T cell receptor beta chains were all read from a single sample in a study of blood T cells in healthy people across ages (dated by TCRdb to the mid-2010s). The protocol used for the library was 5' RACE. Sequencing was carried out with an Illumina HiSeq 2500. The second PCR ran for about 6 to 12 cycles and used a J-beta primer mix along with a sample-barcoded 5' primer. TCRdb cleaned the public reads at Q25 with fastp, built clones with MiXCR and kept in-frame beta chains. Identical CDR3 proteins give one entry, which carries the most common genes and DNA. Within this sample are around 800,000 distinct CDR3 sequences, with 55% to 65% of them counted one time only. Together, the top ten hold around a quarter of the sample. Sequenced input: blood. Receptors were obtained from a man in his thirties or forties in good health.

J is TRBJ2-7 and V is TRBV5-4; 7 nucleotides line up with TRBD1. The CDR3 is 13 residues long. Germline assignment: CDR1 SGHNT and CDR2 YYREEE (reference sequence). The V and J ends lost 4 bases and 4 bases, in that order; junction bases with no gene match: 5. The CDR3 loop is CASSRDSDYEQYF. The CDR3 DNA reads as TGTGCCAGCAGCCGGGACAGTGATTACGAGCAGTACTTC.

The chain joins TRBV6-1 to TRBJ2-3; D may correspond to TRBD1 or TRBD2 (5 bases each). The V end was cut by 5 bases, the J end by 10 bases, with 19 bases between. Germline V gene data show CDR1 as MNHNS and CDR2 as SASEGT. CDR3 length: 14 amino acids. The CDR3 DNA is TGTGCCAGCAGTCGGACCTCCGGGGCCGACGCGCAGTATTTT. It is translated as CASSRTSGADAQYF.

V gene TRBV25-1 combines with J gene TRBJ2-1; D uncertain. This CDR3 is 13 amino acids long. Germline V gene lookup returns CDR1 MGHDK and CDR2 SYGVNS. Trimming removed 1 base from V and 5 bases from J, with 6 bases in between. Here the CDR3 DNA reads TGTGCCAGCAGTGAATTGCCGGACAATGAGCAGTTCTTC. Translation gives CASSELPDNEQFF. The complete variable domain, with remaining parts taken from reference TRBV25-1 and TRBJ2-1, reads EADIYQTPRYLVIGTGKKITLECSQTMGHDKMYWYQQDPGMELHLIHYSYGVNSTEKGDLSSESTVSRIRTEHFPLTLESARPSHTSQYLCASSELPDNEQFFGPGTRLTVL.

There are a few counts of this clonotype. The CDR3 protein is CASSQVGGDYNEQFF. In nucleotides, the CDR3 is TGTGCCAGCAGCCAAGTTGGCGGAGACTACAATGAGCAGTTCTTC. The genes are TRBV4-2 and TRBJ2-1, with D uncertain. The CDR3 consists of 15 residues. The germline CDR1 and CDR2 sequences are LGHNA and YNFKEQ. V was pared by 1 base and J by 3 bases, with 10 bases between.

The genes are TRBV7-8 and TRBJ2-3; 11 bases match TRBD2. The V gene end was trimmed by 4 bases and the J gene end by 2 bases; junction bases not matched to a gene: 5. This CDR3 spans 16 amino acids. Germline assignment: CDR1 SGHVS and CDR2 FQNEAQ. CDR3 protein: CASSWGTSGSTDTQYF. CDR3 nucleotide sequence: TGTGCCAGCAGCTGGGGGACTAGCGGATCCACAGATACGCAGTATTTT.

Comments on this clonotype: The junction differs from germline at one of its ends, possibly a read error. CDR3 loop: CAGSSAPSEAFF. In DNA, the CDR3 is TGTGCCGGCAGCTCCGCCCCTTCTGAAGCTTTCTTT. This chain joins TRBV7-9 and TRBJ1-1, with D uncertain. Germline V lookup: CDR1 SEHNR, CDR2 FQNEAQ (reference sequence). This CDR3 is 12 amino acids long. Full variable domain (missing parts from reference TRBV7-9 and TRBJ1-1): DTGVSQNPRHKITKRGQNVTFRCDPISEHNRLYWYRQTLGQGPEFLTYFQNEAQLEKSRLLSDRFSAERPKGSFSTLEIQRTEQGDSAMYLCAGSSAPSEAFFGQGTRLTVV.

This clonotype is a singleton in its sample. This chain links TRBV12-3 or TRBV12-4 with TRBJ2-1; D not certain. V dropped 11 bases and J dropped 9 bases, with 23 bases sitting between them. The CDR3 is 14 amino acids. The CDR3 spells CACQITIGSSEQFF. CDR3 DNA: TGTGCCTGCCAGATCACTATCGGTTCGAGTGAGCAGTTCTTC.

Concerning this clonotype itself: At one end, the junction sequence differs from germline, possibly due to a read error. The chain couples TRBV2 to TRBJ1-2; D remains ambiguous. The CDR3 is 13 amino acids. The V gene's germline CDR1 is SNHLY and CDR2 FYNNEI. The CDR3: CASTVGPSYGYTF. CDR3 in DNA: TGTGCTAGCACCGTCGGACCCAGTTATGGCTACACCTTC. Based on the CDR3 plus reference TRBV2 and TRBJ1-2, the full variable domain is EPEVTQTPSHQVTQMGQEVILRCVPISNHLYFYWYRQILGQKVEFLVSFYNNEISEKSEIFDDQFSVERPDGSNFTLKIRSTKLEDSAMYFCASTVGPSYGYTFGSGTRLTVV.

The sample holds a few counts of this clonotype. The rearrangement joins TRBV4-2 to TRBJ2-7, with a weak D call TRBD2 (6 bases). The V end was cut by 3 bases, the J end by 0 bases, with 12 bases between. Germline CDR1 and CDR2: LGHNA and YNFKEQ. This CDR3 has 15 residues. This chain's CDR3 is CASSHPRGLSYEQYF. The CDR3 region has the DNA TGTGCCAGCAGCCATCCCCGGGGACTCTCCTACGAGCAGTACTTC.

CDR3 residues: CASKPGLPNNEQFF. The CDR3 DNA is TGTGCCAGCAAACCGGGACTACCCAACAATGAGCAGTTCTTC. This chain uses TRBV9 with TRBJ2-1; 7 positions match TRBD2. CDR1 and CDR2 (germline): SGDLS, YYNGEE. The CDR3 covers 14 residues. Trimming took 6 bases from V and 5 from J; bases not matched to a gene: 8.